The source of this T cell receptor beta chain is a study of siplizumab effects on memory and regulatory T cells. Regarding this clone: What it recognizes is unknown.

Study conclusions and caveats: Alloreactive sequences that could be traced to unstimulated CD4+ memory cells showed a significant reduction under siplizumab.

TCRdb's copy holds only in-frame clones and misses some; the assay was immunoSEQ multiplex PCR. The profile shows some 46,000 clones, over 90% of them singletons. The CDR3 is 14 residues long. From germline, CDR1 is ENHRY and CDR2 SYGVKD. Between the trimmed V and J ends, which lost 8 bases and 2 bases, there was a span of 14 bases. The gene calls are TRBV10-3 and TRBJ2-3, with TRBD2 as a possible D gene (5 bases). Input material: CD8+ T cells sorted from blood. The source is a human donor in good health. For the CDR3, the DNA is TGTGCCATCTGGTCTGGCGGGCCCACAGATACGCAGTATTTT. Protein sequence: CAIWSGGPTDTQYF.